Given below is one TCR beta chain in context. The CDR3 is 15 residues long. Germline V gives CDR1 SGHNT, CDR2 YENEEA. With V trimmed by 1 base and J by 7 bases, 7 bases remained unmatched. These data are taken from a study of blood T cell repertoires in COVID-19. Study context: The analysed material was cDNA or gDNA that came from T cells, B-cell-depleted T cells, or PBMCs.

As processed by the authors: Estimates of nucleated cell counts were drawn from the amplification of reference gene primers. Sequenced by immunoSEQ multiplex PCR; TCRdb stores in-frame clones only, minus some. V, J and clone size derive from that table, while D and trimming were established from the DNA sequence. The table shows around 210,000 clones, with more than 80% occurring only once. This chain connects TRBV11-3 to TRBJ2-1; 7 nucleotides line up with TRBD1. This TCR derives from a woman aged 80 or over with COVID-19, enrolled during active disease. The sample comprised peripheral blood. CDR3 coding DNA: TGTGCCAGCAGCTTAGGAGGGGGCGGTATGAATGAGCAGTTCTTC. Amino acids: CASSLGGGGMNEQFF.